These T cell receptor beta chains were read from a single sample in a study of T-cell memory formation after mild COVID-19. Via MiXCR, TCRdb re-called the 5' RACE reads, giving one row per CDR3 protein. The data show approximately 260,000 distinct CDR3 sequences, about 17% seen once. The sequencing sample was made of PBMCs or a T cell subset sorted from them (not recorded which). The receptors originated from a man aged 18 to 29 who had mild COVID-19 (a few samples of this study predate the infection). Cell type and time point are not known. The CDR3 runs from the conserved cysteine through the conserved F or W. Fields, in order: J gene, V gene, D gene, clone size, CDR3 DNA, CDR3 protein. D genes are given only for firm matches. A clone size is listed for some rows: how often the clone was seen (once, few, many), or a class if it is expanded.

TRBJ2-3,TRBV7-2,.,.,TGTGCCAGCAGGCCGGAGGGTCCAAGTTGGGATTTT,CASRPEGPSWDF
TRBJ1-5,TRBV20-1,TRBD1,.,TGCAGTGCTAGTGGGACAGTCAATCAGCCCCAGCATTTT,CSASGTVNQPQHF
TRBJ1-2,TRBV28,.,few,TGTGCCAGCACTTGGAGGGGATCTGGCTACACCTTC,CASTWRGSGYTF
TRBJ2-3,TRBV4-2,.,few,TGTGCCAGCAGCCTCGCAGGGGCCGTCCAAGATACGCAGTATTTT,CASSLAGAVQDTQYF
TRBJ2-1,TRBV9,.,.,TGTGCCAGCAGCGTCCAGATACTCAATGAGCAGTTCTTC,CASSVQILNEQFF
TRBJ2-7,TRBV7-6,.,few,TGTGCCAGCAGCTTTTCAACAGGGTCCGAGCAGTACTTC,CASSFSTGSEQYF
TRBJ1-2,TRBV18,TRBD1,.,TGTGCCAGCTCAGGGGACAGGGATGGCTACACCTTC,CASSGDRDGYTF
TRBJ1-5,TRBV4-1,TRBD1,.,TGCGCCAGCAGCCACCTCGGACAGGACAAACCTGATCAGCCCCAGCATTTT,CASSHLGQDKPDQPQHF
TRBJ2-7,TRBV7-8,TRBD2,few,TGTGCCAGCAGACCTACGGCCCTAGCGGGGGCCCCCTACGAGCAGTACTTC,CASRPTALAGAPYEQYF
TRBJ2-3,TRBV11-2,.,.,TGTGCCAGCAGAAGGTGGGGGGGCCGGACAGATACGCAGTATTTT,CASRRWGGRTDTQYF
TRBJ2-1,TRBV4-1,.,few,TGCGCCAGCAGCCAGCCTCCCCCCCGTGGGTTCACTAGTAATGAGCAGTTCTTC,CASSQPPPRGFTSNEQFF
TRBJ2-2,TRBV6-5,TRBD1,.,TGTGCCAGCAGCCTCGACGGAACAGGGGAATTAGACACCGGGGAGCTGTTTTTT,CASSLDGTGELDTGELFF